The present T cell receptor (beta chain) was sequenced within a study of blood T cell repertoires in COVID-19. Study-level background: The cDNA or gDNA used as material had been derived from T cells, B-cell-depleted T cells, or PBMCs.

Methods used by the authors: Counts of nucleated cells, estimated from reference gene primer amplification, were obtained. TCRdb's copy holds only in-frame clones and misses some; the assay was immunoSEQ multiplex PCR. The V and J calls and clone size come from that table; D and trimming were worked out from the DNA. The sample includes under 450,000 clones, more than 65% of them seen just once. This CDR3 has 15 amino acids. V lost 0 bases and J 7 bases, leaving 12 bases between the germline ends. Germline V gene data show CDR1 as MGHRA and CDR2 as YSYEKL. This rearrangement joins TRBV4-1 to TRBJ1-4; D is uncertain. This TCR derives from a human donor with acute or convalescent COVID-19. The donor label of this sample is uncertain. What was sequenced was peripheral blood. CDR3 in amino acids: CASSQDGNRGEKLFF. The DNA of the CDR3 is TGCGCCAGCAGCCAAGACGGGAATCGAGGTGAAAAACTGTTTTTT.